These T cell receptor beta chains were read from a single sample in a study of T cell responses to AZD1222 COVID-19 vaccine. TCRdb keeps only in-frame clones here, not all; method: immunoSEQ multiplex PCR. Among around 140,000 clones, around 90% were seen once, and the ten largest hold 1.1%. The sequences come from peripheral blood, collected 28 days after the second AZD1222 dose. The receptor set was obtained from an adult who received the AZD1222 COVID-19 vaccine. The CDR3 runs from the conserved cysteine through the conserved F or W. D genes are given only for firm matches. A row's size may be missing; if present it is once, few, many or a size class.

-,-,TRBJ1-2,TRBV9,TGTGCCAGCAGCGTAGGCAATACGGGTTATGGCTACACCTTC,CASSVGNTGYGYTF
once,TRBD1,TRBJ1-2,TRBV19,TGTGCCAGTGATACAGGGGACGGCTATGGCTACACCTTC,CASDTGDGYGYTF
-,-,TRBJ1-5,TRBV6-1,TGTGCCAGCAGTGAAGCCCCGAGGGGTAGCAATCAGCCCCAGCATTTT,CASSEAPRGSNQPQHF
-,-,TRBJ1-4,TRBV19,TGTGCCAGTAGTCGTCGGGGGACTAATGAAAAACTGTTTTTT,CASSRRGTNEKLFF
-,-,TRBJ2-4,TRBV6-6,TGTGCCAGCAGTTACCTGAGAGCCAAAAACATTCAGTACTTC,CASSYLRAKNIQYF
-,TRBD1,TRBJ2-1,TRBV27,TGTGCCAGCAGTCCTCCGGGACAGGGGGCCCGTGAGCAGTTCTTC,CASSPPGQGAREQFF
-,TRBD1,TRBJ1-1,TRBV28,TGTGCCAGCAGTTTAGACAGGGCCGGGTGGGCCACTGAAGCTTTCTTT,CASSLDRAGWATEAFF
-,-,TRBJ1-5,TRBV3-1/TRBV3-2,TGTGCCAGCAGCCAACGGGGCAATCAGCCCCAGCATTTT,CASSQRGNQPQHF
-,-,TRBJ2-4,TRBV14,TGTGCCAGCAGCCCCGGGCGAGTAGCCAAAAACATTCAGTACTTC,CASSPGRVAKNIQYF
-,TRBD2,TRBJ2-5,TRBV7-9,TGTGCCAGCAGCTTCATGGGGGGGACAGAGACCCAGTACTTC,CASSFMGGTETQYF
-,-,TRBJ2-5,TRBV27,TGTGCCAGCAGTTTATTTTTTAAAGAGACCCAGTACTTC,CASSLFFKETQYF
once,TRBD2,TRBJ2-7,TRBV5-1,TGCGCCAGCAGCCCGGGACTAGCGGGAGGGCCCTACGAGCAGTACTTC,CASSPGLAGGPYEQYF
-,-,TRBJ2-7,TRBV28,TGTGCCAGCAGCCCTGCCTCCCTTGGACCTTCCTACGAGCAGTACTTC,CASSPASLGPSYEQYF
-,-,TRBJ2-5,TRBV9,TGTGCCAGCAGCGTAGAATCGGGATGGACCCAGTACTTC,CASSVESGWTQYF
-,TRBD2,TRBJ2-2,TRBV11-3,TGTGCCAGCAGCTTAGATGAACTAGATAGACTAGCGGGAGGGAACACCGGGGAGCTGTTTTTT,CASSLDELDRLAGGNTGELFF
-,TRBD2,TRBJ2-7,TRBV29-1,TGCAGCGCTCCAACTAGCGGAAGGAGGCAGTACTTC,CSAPTSGRRQYF
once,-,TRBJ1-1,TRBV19,TGTGCCAGCAATTATTTGGGTAGCACTGAAGCTTTCTTT,CASNYLGSTEAFF
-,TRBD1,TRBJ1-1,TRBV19,TGTGCCACTTGGGGACAGACGGCTTTCTTT,CATWGQTAFF
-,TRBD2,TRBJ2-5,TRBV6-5,TGTGCCAGCAAGGCCTCCGGGACTAGAGAGACCCAGTACTTC,CASKASGTRETQYF
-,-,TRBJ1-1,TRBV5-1,TGCGCCAGCAGCTCGAGACCGTCCGGACAGACTTTCGGCACTGAAGCTTTCTTT,CASSSRPSGQTFGTEAFF